A selection of T cell receptor beta chains follows, all from one sample in a study of vaccination and CD4 T cells after COVID-19. TCRdb re-derived calls from the PCR reads in MiXCR, one entry per CDR3 protein. The table shows some 11,000 distinct CDR3 sequences, with about 44% occurring only once. Their recognized antigens are unknown. Material: CD4+ T cells from blood, cultured in vitro. The receptors shown here come from a human donor who had recovered from COVID-19. Each CDR3 is given with its conserved first and last residue. D genes are given only for firm matches. Expanded clones get a size class; other rows say once, few or many, or leave the size out.

j_call v_call cdr3_length clone_size d_call cdr3_aa cdr3_nt
TRBJ2-4 TRBV6-1 15 - TRBD2 CASSPSGASGSHLYF TGTGCCAGCAGTCCATCCGGTGCTAGCGGGAGTCATCTTTACTTC
TRBJ2-6 TRBV27 16 - - CASSLGGRSGANVLTF TGTGCCAGCAGTTTGGGCGGGCGCTCTGGGGCCAACGTCCTGACTTTC
TRBJ1-5 TRBV18 15 - - CASSPGSQGNQPQHF TGTGCCAGCTCACCCGGATCACAAGGTAATCAGCCCCAGCATTTT
TRBJ2-1 TRBV24-1 16 - - CATSARMRGAYNEQFF TGTGCCACCAGTGCCCGGATGCGAGGGGCCTACAATGAGCAGTTCTTC
TRBJ1-5 TRBV30 13 - - CAWSKKGNQPQHF TGTGCCTGGAGTAAGAAGGGAAATCAGCCCCAGCATTTT
TRBJ2-3 TRBV2 14 once - CASSDQGPTDTQYF TGTGCCAGCAGTGACCAGGGACCCACAGATACGCAGTATTTT
TRBJ2-2 TRBV18 16 - TRBD1 CASSPRDRGKIGELFF TGTGCCAGCTCACCCCGGGACAGGGGAAAAATCGGGGAGCTGTTTTTT
TRBJ2-1 TRBV20-1 15 medium-sized TRBD2 CSARLGRTGYNEQFF TGCAGTGCTAGACTCGGGAGGACGGGATACAATGAGCAGTTCTTC
TRBJ2-2 TRBV7-9 18 few TRBD1 CASSQRRDRGLLTGELFF TGTGCCAGCAGCCAACGGCGGGACAGGGGGCTTTTAACCGGGGAGCTGTTTTTT
TRBJ2-3 TRBV7-8 15 - TRBD1 CASSFGTGDTDTQYF TGTGCCAGCAGCTTCGGGACAGGAGACACAGATACGCAGTATTTT
TRBJ2-3 TRBV6-1 16 - TRBD2 CASRPAAGRSTDTQYF TGTGCCAGCAGACCCGCAGCGGGAAGGAGCACAGATACGCAGTATTTT
TRBJ2-7 TRBV20-1 14 - - CSARRDGSSREQYF TGCAGTGCTCGTAGGGACGGATCTTCGCGCGAGCAGTACTTC
TRBJ1-2 TRBV11-2 16 few - CASSLGVQRITYGYTF TGTGCCAGCAGCTTAGGAGTACAAAGGATAACTTATGGCTACACCTTC
TRBJ1-1 TRBV20-1 16 - - CSAAVLLQGRNTEAFF TGCAGTGCCGCCGTTCTTTTACAGGGTCGGAACACTGAAGCTTTCTTT
TRBJ2-1 TRBV5-1 13 - - CASIPLVGNEQFF TGCGCCAGCATACCACTAGTGGGTAATGAGCAGTTCTTC
TRBJ2-7 TRBV5-6 15 - TRBD1 CASSFGTGIIYEQYF TGTGCCAGCAGCTTTGGGACAGGGATTATCTACGAGCAGTACTTC
TRBJ1-5 TRBV20-1 14 - - CSAYDRPGWQPQHF TGCAGTGCTTACGACAGGCCAGGATGGCAGCCCCAGCATTTT
TRBJ1-4 TRBV20-1 14 - - CSARDSGDREKLFF TGCAGTGCTAGAGACTCAGGAGACCGGGAAAAACTGTTTTTT
TRBJ1-5 TRBV10-3 16 few TRBD1 CAISERGGQADQPQHF TGTGCCATCAGTGAGAGGGGGGGACAGGCCGATCAGCCCCAGCATTTT
TRBJ2-3 TRBV27 15 once - CASSDGGPRTDTQYF TGTGCCAGCAGTGACGGCGGCCCCCGCACAGATACGCAGTATTTT
TRBJ2-6 TRBV10-3 18 - TRBD2 CAISESGLAGAGANVLTF TGTGCCATCAGTGAGTCAGGACTAGCGGGAGCTGGGGCCAACGTCCTGACTTTC
TRBJ1-6 TRBV20-1 14 few - CSASTGSYNSPLHF TGCAGTGCTAGCACAGGCTCCTATAATTCACCCCTCCACTTT
TRBJ2-5 TRBV6-1 11 - - CASTRKETQYF TGTGCCAGCACTAGAAAAGAGACCCAGTACTTC
TRBJ1-5 TRBV6-1 13 few TRBD1 CASSGTVNQPQHF TGTGCCAGCAGCGGGACAGTAAATCAGCCCCAGCATTTT
TRBJ2-7 TRBV6-2/TRBV6-3 14 - - CASSYVGASYEQYF TGTGCCAGCAGTTACGTGGGGGCCTCCTACGAGCAGTACTTC
TRBJ1-3 TRBV6-1 14 few - CASRPHRDLNTIYF TGTGCCAGCAGGCCCCACCGGGACTTAAACACCATATATTTT
TRBJ2-7 TRBV6-2/TRBV6-3 15 few TRBD2 CASSAAYSSGYEQYF TGTGCCAGCAGCGCGGCGTACTCTAGCGGATACGAGCAGTACTTC
TRBJ2-3 TRBV12-3/TRBV12-4 17 - - CASSLGQGRADTDTQYF TGTGCCAGCAGTTTAGGTCAGGGGCGGGCGGACACAGATACGCAGTATTTT
TRBJ1-6 TRBV6-4 13 - - CATSLEFDSPLHF TGTGCCACTTCCTTGGAGTTCGATTCACCCCTCCACTTT
TRBJ1-4 TRBV29-1 13 - TRBD1 CSAGDRVNEKLFF TGCAGCGCCGGGGACAGGGTGAATGAAAAACTGTTTTTT
TRBJ2-1 TRBV20-1 16 - - CSANHRRTRGYNEQFF TGCAGTGCCAATCACCGGCGAACTAGAGGTTACAATGAGCAGTTCTTC
TRBJ2-7 TRBV19 15 few TRBD1 CASSRLQGAQYEQYF TGTGCCAGTAGCAGATTGCAGGGGGCACAGTACGAGCAGTACTTC
TRBJ2-5 TRBV5-1 17 - TRBD1 CASSITGGLLGRETQYF TGCGCCAGCAGCATTACAGGGGGTCTTTTGGGAAGAGAGACCCAGTACTTC
TRBJ1-1 TRBV5-4 14 - - CASSLGGARTEAFF TGTGCCAGCAGCTTGGGGGGGGCACGGACTGAAGCTTTCTTT
TRBJ2-5 TRBV7-9 15 - - CASSLEDTLGETQYF TGTGCCAGCAGCTTAGAGGACACTTTGGGGGAGACCCAGTACTTC
TRBJ2-1 TRBV6-1 14 few - CASKFLVGYNEQFF TGTGCCAGTAAATTTTTGGTTGGATACAATGAGCAGTTCTTC
TRBJ1-6 TRBV12-3/TRBV12-4 14 few TRBD1 CASSRTGYGSPLHF TGTGCCAGCAGCCGGACAGGGTATGGTTCACCCCTCCACTTT
TRBJ1-2 TRBV24-1 16 medium-sized TRBD1 CATSDLLPGQGFRYTF TGTGCCACCAGTGATTTGTTGCCGGGACAGGGGTTTCGCTACACCTTC
TRBJ2-3 TRBV20-1 15 - TRBD2 CSADRTSGNTDTQYF TGCAGTGCGGATAGGACTAGCGGGAATACAGATACGCAGTATTTT
TRBJ2-7 TRBV24-1 15 - TRBD2 CATSDPGLAPYEQYF TGTGCCACCAGTGACCCTGGACTAGCGCCTTACGAGCAGTACTTC
TRBJ1-4 TRBV20-1 15 - TRBD1 CSAFVQGRGNEKLFF TGCAGTGCCTTTGTACAGGGGAGGGGTAATGAAAAACTGTTTTTT
TRBJ2-5 TRBV19 13 - - CASSPRTRETQYF TGTGCCAGTAGCCCCCGTACGCGCGAGACCCAGTACTTC
TRBJ2-2 TRBV19 14 few - CASSMSSTAGELFF TGTGCCAGTAGTATGTCTAGTACCGCCGGGGAGCTGTTTTTT
TRBJ2-6 TRBV2 13 - - CASRDSGANVLTF TGTGCCAGCAGGGACTCTGGGGCCAACGTCCTGACTTTC
TRBJ2-5 TRBV7-2 15 - TRBD2 CASSPPGGVRETQYF TGTGCCAGCAGCCCACCTGGGGGGGTTCGAGAGACCCAGTACTTC
TRBJ2-3 TRBV7-2 17 few TRBD2 CASSLWVRLARTDTQYF TGTGCCAGCAGCTTATGGGTTAGACTAGCCCGCACAGATACGCAGTATTTT
TRBJ1-1 TRBV19 13 - - CASTVARNTEAFF TGTGCCAGTACTGTAGCCCGGAACACTGAAGCTTTCTTT
TRBJ1-5 TRBV15 12 - - CATSRDAQPQHF TGTGCCACCAGCAGAGATGCACAGCCCCAGCATTTT
TRBJ2-1 TRBV20-1 9 few - CSARGPQFF TGCAGTGCTAGAGGGCCCCAGTTCTTC
TRBJ2-7 TRBV27 16 few TRBD2 CASSPYPSGVLHEQYF TGTGCCAGCAGTCCCTACCCTAGCGGTGTCCTCCACGAGCAGTACTTC
TRBJ2-1 TRBV28 13 few - CASSLSGYNEQFF TGTGCCAGCAGTTTGTCAGGGTATAATGAGCAGTTCTTC